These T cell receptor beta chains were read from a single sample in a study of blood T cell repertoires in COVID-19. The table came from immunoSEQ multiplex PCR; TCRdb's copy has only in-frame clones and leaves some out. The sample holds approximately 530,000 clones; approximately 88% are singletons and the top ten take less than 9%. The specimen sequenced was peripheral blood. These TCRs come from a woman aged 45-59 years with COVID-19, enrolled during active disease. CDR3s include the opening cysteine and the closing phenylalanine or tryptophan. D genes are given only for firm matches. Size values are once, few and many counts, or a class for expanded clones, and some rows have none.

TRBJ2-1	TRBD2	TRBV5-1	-	TGCGCCAGCAGCCCAAGGACTAGCGGGGGGCCCAATGAGCAGTTCTTC	CASSPRTSGGPNEQFF
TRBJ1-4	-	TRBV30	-	TGTGCCTGGGCCTCCGGGGAGGGTGGAGAAAAACTGTTTTTT	CAWASGEGGEKLFF
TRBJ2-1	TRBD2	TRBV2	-	TGTGCCAGGTTAGCGGGGGGGCCGAATGAGCAGTTCTTC	CARLAGGPNEQFF
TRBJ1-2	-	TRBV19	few	TGTGCCAGTAGTCAACAGGGAGCCACTAGCTATGGCTACACCTTC	CASSQQGATSYGYTF
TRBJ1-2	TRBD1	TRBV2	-	TGTGCCACTCCGGGACAGGTGAACTATGGCTACACCTTC	CATPGQVNYGYTF
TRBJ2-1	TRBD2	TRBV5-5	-	TGTGCCAGCAGCCTTAGCGGGGGGGCCTACAATGAGCAGTTCTTC	CASSLSGGAYNEQFF
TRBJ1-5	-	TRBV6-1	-	TGTGCCAGCAGTGAATGGGGCCGTAGCAATCAGCCCCAGCATTTT	CASSEWGRSNQPQHF
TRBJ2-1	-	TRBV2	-	TGTGCCAGCAGAAGGGACTTCTACAATGAGGAGCAGTTCTTC	CASRRDFYNEEQFF
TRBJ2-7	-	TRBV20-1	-	TGCAGTGCTAGTGGCGGGCCTGGGCCAACGTACGAGCAGTACTTC	CSASGGPGPTYEQYF
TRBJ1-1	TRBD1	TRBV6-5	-	TGTGCCAGCAACTACAGGGGGCTTGATAGTGAAGCTTTCTTT	CASNYRGLDSEAFF
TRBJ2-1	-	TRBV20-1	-	TGCAGTTATTTTTACAATGAGCAGTTCTTC	CSYFYNEQFF
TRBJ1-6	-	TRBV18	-	TGTGCCACCGCGGAGGGGCCCAAGTCACCCCTCCACTTT	CATAEGPKSPLHF
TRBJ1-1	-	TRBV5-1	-	TGCGCCAGCAGCTCCCCTGGGGGGGCAGGAACTGAAGCTTTCTTT	CASSSPGGAGTEAFF
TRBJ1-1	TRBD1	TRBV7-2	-	TGTGCCAGCAGCTTCGACAGGGACACTGAAGCTTTCTTT	CASSFDRDTEAFF
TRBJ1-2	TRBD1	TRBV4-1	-	TGCGCCAGCAGCCAAGCAGGGGGCCCCTATGGCTACACCTTC	CASSQAGGPYGYTF
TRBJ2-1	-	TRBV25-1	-	TGTGCCAGCAGTGAATGGGGAGACAATGAGCAGTTCTTC	CASSEWGDNEQFF
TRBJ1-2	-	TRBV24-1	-	TGTGCCACCAGCTTGCAGGGGTATAACTATGGCTACACCTTC	CATSLQGYNYGYTF
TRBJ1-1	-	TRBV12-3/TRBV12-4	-	TGTGCCAGCAGTCCCGCCGGGACAGAAGCTTTCTTT	CASSPAGTEAFF
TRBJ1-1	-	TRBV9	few	TGTGCCAGCAGCGTAGAAGGAGGCGGGGACACTGAAGCTTTCTTT	CASSVEGGGDTEAFF
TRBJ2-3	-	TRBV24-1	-	TGTGCCACCAGTGACCCCGGACAAAGCGAGGATACGCAGTATTTT	CATSDPGQSEDTQYF
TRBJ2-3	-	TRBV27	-	TGTGCCACCCAACCTGACAGGTCGCTGCCAGATACGCAGTATTTT	CATQPDRSLPDTQYF
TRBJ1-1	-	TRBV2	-	TGTGCCAGCAGGTTACAAATGAACACTGAAGCTTTCTTT	CASRLQMNTEAFF
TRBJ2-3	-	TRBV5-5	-	TGTGCCAGCAGCTTGGGGGGCCGAGGCACAGATACGCAGTATTTT	CASSLGGRGTDTQYF
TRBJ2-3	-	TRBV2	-	TGTGCCAGCACGGGAGTGATGGGTACGCAGTATTTT	CASTGVMGTQYF
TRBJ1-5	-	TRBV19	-	TGTGCCAGTAGTGGCTCAGGGGTACAGGGTCAGCCCCAGCATTTT	CASSGSGVQGQPQHF
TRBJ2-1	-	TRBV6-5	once	TGTGCCAGCAGCCGCACTTCCCCCTCCTACAATGAGCAGTTCTTC	CASSRTSPSYNEQFF
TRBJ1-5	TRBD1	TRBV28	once	TGTGCCAGCATTCGCAGGGGGAAAGGCAATCAGCCCCAGCATTTT	CASIRRGKGNQPQHF
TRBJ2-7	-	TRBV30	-	TGTGCCTGGAGGGGAGGGGGGCGATCCTACGAGCAGTACTTC	CAWRGGGRSYEQYF